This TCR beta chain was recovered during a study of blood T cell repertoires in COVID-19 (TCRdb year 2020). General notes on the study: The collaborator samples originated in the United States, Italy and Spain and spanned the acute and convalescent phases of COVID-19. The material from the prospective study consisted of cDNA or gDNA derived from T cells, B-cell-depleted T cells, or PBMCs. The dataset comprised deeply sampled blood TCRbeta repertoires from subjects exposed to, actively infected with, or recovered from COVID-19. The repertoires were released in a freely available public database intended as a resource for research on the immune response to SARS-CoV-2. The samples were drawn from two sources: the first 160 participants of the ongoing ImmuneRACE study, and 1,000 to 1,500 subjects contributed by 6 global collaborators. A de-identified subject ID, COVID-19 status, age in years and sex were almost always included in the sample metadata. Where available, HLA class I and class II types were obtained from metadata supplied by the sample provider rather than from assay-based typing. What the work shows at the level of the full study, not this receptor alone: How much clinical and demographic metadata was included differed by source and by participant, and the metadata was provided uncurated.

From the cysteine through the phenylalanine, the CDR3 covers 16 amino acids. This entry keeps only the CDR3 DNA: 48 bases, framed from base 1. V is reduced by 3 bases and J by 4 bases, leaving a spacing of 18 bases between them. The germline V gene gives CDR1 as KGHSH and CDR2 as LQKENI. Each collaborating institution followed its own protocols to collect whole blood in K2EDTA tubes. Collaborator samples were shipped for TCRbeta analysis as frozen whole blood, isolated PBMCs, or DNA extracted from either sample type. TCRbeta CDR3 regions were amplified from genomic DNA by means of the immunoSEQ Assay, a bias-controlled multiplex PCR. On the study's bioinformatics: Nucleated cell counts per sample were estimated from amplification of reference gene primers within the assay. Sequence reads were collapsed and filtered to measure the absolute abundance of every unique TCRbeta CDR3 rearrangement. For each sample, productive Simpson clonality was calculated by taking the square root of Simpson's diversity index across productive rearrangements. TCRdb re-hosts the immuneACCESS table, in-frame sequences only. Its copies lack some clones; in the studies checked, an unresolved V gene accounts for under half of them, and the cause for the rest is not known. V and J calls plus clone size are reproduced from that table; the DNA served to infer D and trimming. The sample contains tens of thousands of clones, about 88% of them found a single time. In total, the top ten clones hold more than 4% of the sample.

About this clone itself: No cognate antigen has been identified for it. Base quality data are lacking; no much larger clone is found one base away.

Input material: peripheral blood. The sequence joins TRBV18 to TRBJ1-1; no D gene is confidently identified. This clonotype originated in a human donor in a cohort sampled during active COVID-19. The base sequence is TGTGCCAGCTCACCGTTCGCGGGGTTCGGGTCCACTGAAGCTTTCTTT. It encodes CASSPFAGFGSTEAFF.